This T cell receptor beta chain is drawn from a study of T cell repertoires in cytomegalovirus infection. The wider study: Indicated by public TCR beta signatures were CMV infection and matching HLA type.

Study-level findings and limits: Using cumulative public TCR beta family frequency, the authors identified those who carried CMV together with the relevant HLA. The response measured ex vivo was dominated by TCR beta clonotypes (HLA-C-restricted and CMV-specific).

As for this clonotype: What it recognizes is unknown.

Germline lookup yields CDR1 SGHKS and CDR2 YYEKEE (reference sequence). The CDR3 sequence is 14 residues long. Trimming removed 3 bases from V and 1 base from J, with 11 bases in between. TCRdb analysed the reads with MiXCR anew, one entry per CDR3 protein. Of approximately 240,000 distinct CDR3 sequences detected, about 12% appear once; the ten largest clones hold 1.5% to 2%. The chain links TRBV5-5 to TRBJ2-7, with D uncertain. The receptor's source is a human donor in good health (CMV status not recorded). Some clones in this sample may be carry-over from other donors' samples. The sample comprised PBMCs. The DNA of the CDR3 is TGTGCCAGCAGCTCCGAAAGGCTTTCCTACGAGCAGTACTTC. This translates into CASSSERLSYEQYF.